This TCR beta chain was profiled in a study of blood T cell repertoires in COVID-19. This CDR3 comprises 14 residues. CDR1 is SGDLS and CDR2 is YYNGEE in the germline V gene. The ends lost 1 base at V and 4 bases at J; junction bases unmatched: 4. TCRdb keeps only in-frame clones here, not all; method: immunoSEQ multiplex PCR. The repertoire includes roughly 250,000 clones, 70% to 85% of them detected once, and 4% to 6% sits in the top ten. J is TRBJ1-1 and V is TRBV9; 7 bases match TRBD1. The clonotype was recovered from a woman older than 75 with active or convalescent COVID-19. The sequenced sample was peripheral blood. In DNA, the CDR3 is TGTGCCAGCAGCGTAACTACAGGGGCCACTGAAGCTTTCTTT. It codes for CASSVTTGATEAFF.